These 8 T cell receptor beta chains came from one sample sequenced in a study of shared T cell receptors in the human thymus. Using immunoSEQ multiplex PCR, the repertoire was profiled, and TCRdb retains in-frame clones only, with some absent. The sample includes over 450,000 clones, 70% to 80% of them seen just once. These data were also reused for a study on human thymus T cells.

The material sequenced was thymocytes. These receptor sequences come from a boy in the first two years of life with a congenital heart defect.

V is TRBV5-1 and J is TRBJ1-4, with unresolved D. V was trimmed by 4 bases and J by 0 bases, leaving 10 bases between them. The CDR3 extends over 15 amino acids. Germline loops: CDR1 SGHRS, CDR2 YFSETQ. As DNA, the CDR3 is TGCGCCAGCAGCACCTCCGGGGCAACTAATGAAAAACTGTTTTTT. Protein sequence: CASSTSGATNEKLFF.

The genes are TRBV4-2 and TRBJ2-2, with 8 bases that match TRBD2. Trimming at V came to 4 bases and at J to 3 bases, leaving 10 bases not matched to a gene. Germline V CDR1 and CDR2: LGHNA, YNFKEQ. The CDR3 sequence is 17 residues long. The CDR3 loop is CASSRELAEGDTGELFF. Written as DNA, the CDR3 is TGTGCCAGCAGCCGGGAACTAGCGGAGGGGGACACCGGGGAGCTGTTTTTT.

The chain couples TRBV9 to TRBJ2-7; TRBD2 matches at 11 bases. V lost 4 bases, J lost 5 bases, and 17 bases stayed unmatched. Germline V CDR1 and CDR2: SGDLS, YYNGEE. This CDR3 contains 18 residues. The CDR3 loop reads CASSPRASGRIGAHEQYF. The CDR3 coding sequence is TGTGCCAGCAGCCCCCGGGCTAGCGGGAGGATTGGGGCTCACGAGCAGTACTTC.

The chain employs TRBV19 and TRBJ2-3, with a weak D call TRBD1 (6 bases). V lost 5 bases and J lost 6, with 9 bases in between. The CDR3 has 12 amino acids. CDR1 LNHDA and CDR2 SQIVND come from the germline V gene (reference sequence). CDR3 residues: CASSPGDDTQYF. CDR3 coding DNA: TGTGCCAGTAGTCCAGGGGACGATACGCAGTATTTT.

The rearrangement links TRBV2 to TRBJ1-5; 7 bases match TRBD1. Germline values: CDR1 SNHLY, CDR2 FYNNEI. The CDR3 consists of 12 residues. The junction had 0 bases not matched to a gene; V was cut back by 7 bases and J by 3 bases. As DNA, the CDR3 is TGTGCCAGCAAGGGGGCCAATCAGCCCCAGCATTTT. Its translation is CASKGANQPQHF.

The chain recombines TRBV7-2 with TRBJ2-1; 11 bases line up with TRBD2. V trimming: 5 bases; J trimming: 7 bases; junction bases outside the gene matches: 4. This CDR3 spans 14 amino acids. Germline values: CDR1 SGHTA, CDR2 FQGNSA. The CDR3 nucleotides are TGTGCCAGCAGCGCCAGGACTAGCGGGAATGAGCAGTTCTTC. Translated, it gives CASSARTSGNEQFF.

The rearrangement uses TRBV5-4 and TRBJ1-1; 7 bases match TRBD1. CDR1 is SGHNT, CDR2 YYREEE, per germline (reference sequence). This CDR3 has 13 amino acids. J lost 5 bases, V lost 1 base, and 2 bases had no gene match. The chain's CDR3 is CASSLTGVTEAFF. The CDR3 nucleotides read TGTGCCAGCAGCTTGACAGGGGTGACTGAAGCTTTCTTT.

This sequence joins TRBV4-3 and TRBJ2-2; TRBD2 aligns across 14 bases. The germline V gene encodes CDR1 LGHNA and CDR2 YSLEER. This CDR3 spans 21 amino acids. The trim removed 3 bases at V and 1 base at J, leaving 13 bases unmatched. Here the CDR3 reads CASSHPPGTSGRLWNTGELFF. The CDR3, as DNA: TGCGCCAGCAGCCATCCACCTGGGACTAGCGGGAGACTATGGAACACCGGGGAGCTGTTTTTT.